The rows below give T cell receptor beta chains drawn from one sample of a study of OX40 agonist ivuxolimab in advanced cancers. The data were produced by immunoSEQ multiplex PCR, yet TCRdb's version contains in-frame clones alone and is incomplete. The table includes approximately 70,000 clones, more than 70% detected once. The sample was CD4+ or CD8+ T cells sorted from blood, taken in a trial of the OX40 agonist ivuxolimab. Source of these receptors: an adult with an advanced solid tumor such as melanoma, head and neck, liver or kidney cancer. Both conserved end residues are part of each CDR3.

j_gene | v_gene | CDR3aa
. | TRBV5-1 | CASSPGTGSLHEQYF
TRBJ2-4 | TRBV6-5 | CASSLGGTKNIQYF
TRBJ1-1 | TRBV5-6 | CASSLMGTGVPEAFF
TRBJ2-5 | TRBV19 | CASRELAGGGETQYF
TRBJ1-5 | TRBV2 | CASRETAYSNQPQHF
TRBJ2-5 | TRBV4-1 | CASSQDRRQGAKTQYF
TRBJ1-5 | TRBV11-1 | CASSLGFNQPQHF
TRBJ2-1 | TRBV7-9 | CASSLVASVYNEQFF
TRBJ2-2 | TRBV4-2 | CASSRGLAGAGELFF
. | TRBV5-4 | CASSPGGGSYEQYF